Below, 27 T cell receptor beta chains from the same sample are listed, as sequenced in a study of blood T cell repertoires in COVID-19. This table comes from immunoSEQ multiplex PCR, and its TCRdb copy is limited to in-frame clones, with some not included. The sample has approximately 94,000 clones, 70% to 90% seen once. Sequenced material: peripheral blood. Every receptor here comes from a man in his forties or fifties with active or convalescent COVID-19.

The genes are TRBV5-1 and TRBJ2-1; D ambiguous. CDR1 is SGHRS and CDR2 is YFSETQ in the germline V gene. The germline V and J ends were trimmed by 1 base and 1 base, with 12 bases remaining between them. This CDR3 contains 16 residues. The CDR3 reads CASSLIPTASYNEQFF. The CDR3 bases are TGCGCCAGCAGCTTGATTCCTACCGCATCCTACAATGAGCAGTTCTTC.

The CDR3 coding sequence is TGTGCCAGTAGTATACGGGCCGCCGGACTCTACGAGCAGTACTTC. As protein: CASSIRAAGLYEQYF. The chain joins TRBV19 to TRBJ2-7, with TRBD2 as a possible D gene (5 bases). The CDR3 consists of 15 residues. From germline, CDR1 is LNHDA and CDR2 SQIVND (reference sequence). V dropped 2 bases and J dropped 3 bases, with 14 bases sitting between them. Combining the CDR3 with reference TRBV19 and TRBJ2-7 gives the whole variable domain DGGITQSPKYLFRKEGQNVTLSCEQNLNHDAMYWYRQDPGQGLRLIYYSQIVNDFQKGDIAEGYSVSREKKESFPLTVTSAQKNPTAFYLCASSIRAAGLYEQYFGPGTRLTVT.

The chain carries TRBV7-2 and TRBJ2-1, with 10 bases matching TRBD2. V lost 4 bases, J lost 8 bases, and 8 bases stayed unmatched. This CDR3 region has 15 residues. CDR1 and CDR2 from the germline V gene are SGHTA and FQGNSA. In nucleotides, the CDR3 is TGTGCCAGCAGCTCTTCTAGCGGGGGCCTCTATGAGCAGTTCTTC. Translating it yields CASSSSSGGLYEQFF.

The rearrangement uses TRBV10-3 and TRBJ2-1, with 7 bases that match TRBD2. Germline lookup yields CDR1 ENHRY and CDR2 SYGVKD. J was trimmed by 5 bases and V by 6 bases; bases with no gene match: 1. The CDR3 spans 12 residues. The CDR3: CAIRLADNEQFF. The CDR3 nucleotides read TGTGCCATCAGGCTAGCGGACAATGAGCAGTTCTTC.

V usage is TRBV12-2 and J usage is TRBJ1-2; the tabulated D call, TRBD1, remains unverified against the DNA. TRBV12-2 is labeled a pseudogene. CDR3 length: 16 amino acids. The CDR3 DNA reads TGTGCAAGTCGCTTCCGGACAGGGTATAGGAACTATGGCTACACCTTC. Amino acids: CASRFRTGYRNYGYTF.

This chain connects TRBV6-4 to TRBJ1-2, with TRBD1 identical over 7 bases. CDR3 length: 14 amino acids. V shed 6 bases, J shed 0 bases, and the junction held 4 bases outside the gene matches. Germline assignment: CDR1 MRHNA and CDR2 SNTAGT. CDR3 sequence (DNA): TGTGCCAGCAGCCGGACAGGAGCTAACTATGGCTACACCTTC. Encoded protein: CASSRTGANYGYTF.

This rearrangement joins TRBV19 to TRBJ1-1, with D possibly TRBD1 on 6 matching bases. This CDR3 comprises 13 residues. V lost 4 bases, J lost 11 bases, and 17 bases lay in between. Germline CDR1 LNHDA, CDR2 SQIVND (reference sequence). The CDR3 spells CASSTRDKRSAFF. The CDR3 DNA reads TGTGCCAGTAGTACTAGGGACAAAAGGTCGGCTTTCTTT.

This chain joins TRBV11-3 and TRBJ2-1; D uncertain. Trimming removed 5 bases from V and 8 bases from J, with 10 bases in between. This CDR3 is 12 amino acids long. CDR1 is SGHNT, CDR2 YENEEA, per germline. The CDR3 region is CASSPRGDEQFF. The CDR3 region has the DNA TGTGCCAGCAGCCCCCGAGGCGATGAGCAGTTCTTC. Drawing the rest from reference TRBV11-3 and TRBJ2-1, the complete variable domain is EAGVVQSPRYKIIEKKQPVAFWCNPISGHNTLYWYLQNLGQGPELLIRYENEEAVDDSQLPKDRFSAERLKGVDSTLKIQPAELGDSAVYLCASSPRGDEQFFGPGTRLTVL.

This sequence joins TRBV7-8 and TRBJ2-1, with D possibly matching TRBD1 (5 bases). V dropped 2 bases and J dropped 9 bases, with 14 bases sitting between them. This CDR3 contains 14 residues. CDR1 is SGHVS, CDR2 FQNEAQ, per germline. The DNA for the CDR3 is TGTGCCAGCAGCTTAAATACAGGCTTGAGTGAGCAGTTCTTC. Protein product: CASSLNTGLSEQFF.

The chain combines TRBV5-6 with TRBJ2-7; D might be TRBD1 (6 bases). The CDR3 is made up of 14 amino acids. V dropped 0 bases and J dropped 5 bases, with 12 bases sitting between them. The germline V gene has CDR1 SGHDT and CDR2 YYEEEE. The CDR3 nucleotides read TGTGCCAGCAGCTTGGGCAGGGGATTAGACGAGCAGTACTTC. This encodes CASSLGRGLDEQYF.

This clone was observed once. The rearrangement links TRBV7-6 to TRBJ2-7; D uncertain. CDR3 length equals 15 residues. CDR1 and CDR2 (germline): SGHVS, FNYEAQ. Trimming removed 2 bases from V and 0 bases from J, with 11 bases in between. For the CDR3, the DNA is TGTGCCAGCAGCTTAATAGCAAAGAGCTCCTACGAGCAGTACTTC. It yields the protein CASSLIAKSSYEQYF.

V usage is TRBV11-2 and J usage is TRBJ2-2; no clear D. The germline V gene encodes CDR1 SGHAT and CDR2 FQNNGV. Trimming removed 0 bases from V and 7 bases from J, with 6 bases in between. The CDR3 has 13 amino acids. CDR3 residues: CASSLDLVGELFF. CDR3 in DNA: TGTGCCAGCAGCTTAGACCTCGTCGGGGAGCTGTTTTTT.

The chain carries TRBV9 and TRBJ1-1, with D perhaps TRBD1 (6 bases). V lost 4 bases, J lost 3 bases, and 13 bases lay in between. This CDR3 spans 14 amino acids. Germline CDR1 is SGDLS and CDR2 is YYNGEE. CDR3: CASSFTGLDTEAFF. The CDR3 DNA reads TGTGCCAGCAGCTTCACAGGGTTGGACACTGAAGCTTTCTTT.

This clone has only one observation. The chain employs TRBV9 and TRBJ1-2; maybe TRBD1 (5 bases). The germline gives CDR1 SGDLS, CDR2 YYNGEE. Deletions cut 0 bases from V and 6 bases from J, with 15 bases between. The CDR3 length is 15 residues. The CDR3 nucleotides are TGTGCCAGCAGCGTAGCTGGGGGGGGAGGGGATGGCTACACCTTC. Residues: CASSVAGGGGDGYTF.

The rearrangement joins TRBV30 to TRBJ2-5, with a tentative D call TRBD1 (6 bases). The CDR3 is 13 amino acids. Germline V lookup: CDR1 GTSNPN, CDR2 SVGIG (reference sequence). V dropped 2 bases and J dropped 4 bases, with 11 bases sitting between them. The CDR3 loop is CAWSTWGLETQYF. The CDR3 region has the DNA TGTGCCTGGAGTACTTGGGGGCTAGAGACCCAGTACTTC.

This rearrangement joins TRBV6-5 to TRBJ1-6, with 7 bases that match TRBD1. Germline CDR1 MNHEY, CDR2 SVGAGI. CDR3 size: 11 residues. V lost 6 bases and J lost 14; bases outside the gene matches: 4. The DNA for the CDR3 is TGTGCCAGCAGAGCCAGGGGGTCCCTCCACTTT. Its translation: CASRARGSLHF.

The rearrangement uses TRBV6-5 and TRBJ1-4, with TRBD1 as a possible D gene (6 bases). V dropped 4 bases and J dropped 3 bases, with 12 bases sitting between them. Germline V lookup: CDR1 MNHEY, CDR2 SVGAGI. The CDR3 is 15 amino acids. CDR3 sequence reads: CASSSSGVANEKLFF. Here the CDR3 DNA reads TGTGCCAGCAGTTCCTCAGGGGTGGCTAATGAAAAACTGTTTTTT.

This clone was counted a single time. The chain couples TRBV7-2 to TRBJ2-5; 8 bases fit TRBD2. J lost 4 bases, V lost 5 bases, and 9 bases had no gene match. The CDR3 is made up of 15 amino acids. Germline-derived CDR1 and CDR2 are SGHTA and FQGNSA. The CDR3 loop reads CASSVIAGKGETQYF. CDR3 DNA: TGTGCCAGCAGCGTTATAGCGGGGAAGGGAGAGACCCAGTACTTC.

V gene TRBV19 combines with J gene TRBJ2-7; TRBD2 matches at 13 bases. The CDR3 spans 15 residues. Germline trimming cut 6 bases from V and 2 bases from J; bases unmatched to any gene: 4. Germline assignment: CDR1 LNHDA and CDR2 SQIVND (reference sequence). The CDR3, as DNA: TGTGCCAGTAGAAATGGACTAGCGGGGGCCTACGAGCAGTACTTC. Its protein product is CASRNGLAGAYEQYF.

The chain uses TRBV25-1 and TRBJ2-5, with D possibly TRBD1 on 6 matching bases. The CDR3 is made up of 13 amino acids. V lost 6 bases and J 4 bases, leaving 12 bases between the germline ends. Germline CDR1 reads MGHDK; CDR2 reads SYGVNS. The CDR3 DNA reads TGTGCCAGCAGGGGGACACCACTAGAGACCCAGTACTTC. As protein: CASRGTPLETQYF. Filled out from reference TRBV25-1 and TRBJ2-5, the complete variable domain reads EADIYQTPRYLVIGTGKKITLECSQTMGHDKMYWYQQDPGMELHLIHYSYGVNSTEKGDLSSESTVSRIRTEHFPLTLESARPSHTSQYLCASRGTPLETQYFGPGTRLLVL.

This clone showed up just a few times. V and J are TRBV3-1 (or the pseudogene TRBV3-2) and TRBJ2-5; D unresolved. The V end lost 7 bases, the J end lost 1 base, and 13 bases lay between the germline ends. The CDR3 covers 14 residues. Germline V lookup: CDR1 LGHDT, CDR2 YNNKEL (reference sequence). CDR3 sequence (DNA): TGTGCCAGCAAGACGACAACAGTCCAAGAGACCCAGTACTTC. It specifies CASKTTTVQETQYF.

V gene TRBV6-5 combines with J gene TRBJ2-7; 7 bases are a match to TRBD2. V lost 7 bases and J lost 9; bases outside the gene matches: 12. Germline CDR1 is MNHEY and CDR2 is SVGAGI. The CDR3 loop spans 13 amino acids. The CDR3 region is CASTGGSSSVQYF. The CDR3 nucleotides are TGTGCCAGCACTGGCGGGAGTTCTTCTGTGCAGTACTTC.

The J gene is TRBJ2-5, the V gene TRBV2; 7 positions agree with TRBD2. Trimming took 7 bases from V and 4 from J; bases not matched to a gene: 6. Germline V gene sequence: CDR1 SNHLY, CDR2 FYNNEI. The CDR3 is 13 residues long. The CDR3 sequence is CASNREALETQYF. The DNA for the CDR3 is TGTGCCAGCAATCGGGAGGCACTAGAGACCCAGTACTTC.

V is TRBV15 and J is TRBJ2-3; 7 bases line up with TRBD2. The CDR3 runs to 15 residues. With 1 base clipped from V and 2 bases from J, the junction kept 3 bases outside the gene matches. Germline values: CDR1 LNHNV, CDR2 YYDKDF (reference sequence). CDR3: CATSRAAGDTDTQYF. Written as DNA, the CDR3 is TGTGCCACCAGCAGAGCTGCGGGAGACACAGATACGCAGTATTTT. Based on the CDR3 plus reference TRBV15 and TRBJ2-3, the full variable domain is DAMVIQNPRYQVTQFGKPVTLSCSQTLNHNVMYWYQQKSSQAPKLLFHYYDKDFNNEADTPDNFQSRRPNTSFCFLDIRSPGLGDTAMYLCATSRAAGDTDTQYFGPGTRLTVL.

This chain uses TRBV5-1 with TRBJ1-4; 11 positions match TRBD1. Germline trimming cut 3 bases from V and 8 bases from J; bases unmatched to any gene: 6. The CDR3 contains 15 residues. Germline assignment: CDR1 SGHRS and CDR2 YFSETQ. The CDR3 coding sequence is TGCGCCAGCAGCTCTCGGACAGGGGGCACAGAAAAACTGTTTTTT. It encodes CASSSRTGGTEKLFF.

The chain carries TRBV18 and TRBJ2-7; 10 bases align to TRBD1. Per germline, CDR1 KGHSH and CDR2 LQKENI. J gave up 7 bases and V 5 bases, and 17 bases lay outside the gene matches. This CDR3 contains 17 residues. The CDR3 bases are TGTGCCAGCTCATACCAGTCGGGGACAGGGGCTTTGTTGGAGCAGTACTTC. As protein: CASSYQSGTGALLEQYF. The full variable domain, its missing parts supplied by reference TRBV18 and TRBJ2-7, is NAGVMQNPRHLVRRRGQEARLRCSPMKGHSHVYWYRQLPEEGLKFMVYLQKENIIDESGMPKERFSAEFPKEGPSILRIQQVVRGDSAAYFCASSYQSGTGALLEQYFGPGTRLTVT.

The chain carries TRBV4-1 and TRBJ1-6; 7 nucleotides agree with TRBD1. CDR1 is MGHRA, CDR2 YSYEKL, per germline. The CDR3 sequence is 15 residues long. The trim removed 4 bases at V and 8 bases at J, leaving 8 bases unmatched. The CDR3 region has the DNA TGCGCCAGCAGCCGAACCGGGACAGATGATTCACCCCTCCACTTT. This encodes CASSRTGTDDSPLHF.